The 29 T cell receptor beta chains in this list originate from one sample, sequenced in a study of blood T cell repertoires in COVID-19. Profiled with immunoSEQ multiplex PCR; TCRdb holds only in-frame clones, not every one. The data contain some 170,000 clones, over 80% of them singletons. The specimen was peripheral blood. These receptors were collected from a woman aged 70-85 years with acute or convalescent COVID-19.

The V call is TRBV28, the J call TRBJ2-7, with 10 bases matching TRBD2. The germline CDR1 and CDR2 sequences are MDHEN and SYDVKM. J gave up 4 bases and V 10 bases, and 7 bases lay outside the gene matches. The CDR3 length is 13 residues. The CDR3 is CAISAGGPYEQYF. The CDR3 DNA reads TGTGCCATCTCAGCGGGAGGGCCGTACGAGCAGTACTTC.

V and J are TRBV5-6 and TRBJ1-2, with TRBD1 matching over 8 bases. CDR3 length equals 15 residues. Germline V lookup: CDR1 SGHDT, CDR2 YYEEEE. Germline trimming cut 4 bases from V and 2 bases from J; bases unmatched to any gene: 7. The CDR3 here is CASSPWDRFNYGYTF. CDR3 nucleotides: TGTGCCAGCAGCCCTTGGGACAGGTTCAACTATGGCTACACCTTC. Based on the CDR3 plus reference TRBV5-6 and TRBJ1-2, the full variable domain is DAGVTQSPTHLIKTRGQQVTLRCSPKSGHDTVSWYQQALGQGPQFIFQYYEEEERQRGNFPDRFSGHQFPNYSSELNVNALLLGDSALYLCASSPWDRFNYGYTFGSGTRLTVV.

J is TRBJ2-1 and V is TRBV27; 9 bases fit TRBD1. CDR3 length: 15 amino acids. V shed 3 bases and J 10 bases; nucleotides not matched to a gene: 10. Germline CDR1 reads MNHEY; CDR2 reads SMNVEV (reference sequence). The CDR3 coding sequence is TGTGCCAGCAGTTTCCCCGGGACAGGGAACGGCGAGCAGTTCTTC. It yields the protein CASSFPGTGNGEQFF.

This chain joins TRBV6-2 or TRBV6-3 and TRBJ2-1; D unresolved. Trimming stripped 4 bases from V and 2 bases from J, with 15 bases between. This CDR3 contains 16 residues. The germline CDR1 and CDR2 sequences are MNHEY and SVGEGT. CDR3 in amino acids: CASSSPRMPPYNEQFF. In DNA form, the CDR3 reads TGTGCCAGCAGTTCCCCGCGGATGCCCCCCTACAATGAGCAGTTCTTC.

This clone occurred a few times. The J gene is TRBJ2-7, the V gene TRBV15, with TRBD2 matching 7 bases. V shed 0 bases and J 3 bases; nucleotides not matched to a gene: 5. Germline assignment: CDR1 LNHNV and CDR2 YYDKDF (reference sequence). The CDR3 covers 15 residues. For the CDR3, the DNA is TGTGCCACCAGCAGAGATCCTAGCGGTATCTACGAGCAGTACTTC. It specifies CATSRDPSGIYEQYF.

V and J are TRBV7-9 and TRBJ1-2; no reliable D call. Germline V gene lookup returns CDR1 SEHNR and CDR2 FQNEAQ (reference sequence). There are 14 residues in the CDR3. Deletions cut 2 bases from V and 1 base from J, with 8 bases between. The CDR3 loop is CASSLLSVNYGYTF. CDR3 DNA sequence: TGTGCCAGCAGCTTACTCAGCGTTAACTATGGCTACACCTTC.

This chain connects TRBV10-3 to TRBJ1-2; 11 positions agree with TRBD1. The CDR3 runs to 12 residues. The germline V gene encodes CDR1 ENHRY and CDR2 SYGVKD. Trimming took 8 bases from V and 7 from J; bases not matched to a gene: 3. The CDR3 DNA sequence: TGTGCCATCGGTGGGACAGGGGGTGGCTACACCTTC. As protein: CAIGGTGGGYTF.

This sequence joins TRBV19 and TRBJ1-5; 7 positions match TRBD1. Per germline, CDR1 LNHDA and CDR2 SQIVND (reference sequence). The ends lost 4 bases at V and 2 bases at J; junction bases unmatched: 5. The CDR3 is 15 amino acids. This CDR3 reads CASSTGTAGNQPQHF. The CDR3 region has the DNA TGTGCCAGTAGTACCGGGACAGCGGGCAATCAGCCCCAGCATTTT.

The chain is built from TRBV18 and TRBJ2-7; TRBD1 agrees at 10 bases. V shed 1 base and J 5 bases; nucleotides not matched to a gene: 11. The CDR3 runs to 17 residues. The germline V gene encodes CDR1 KGHSH and CDR2 LQKENI. CDR3 loop: CASSPLRQGATVHEQYF. Here the CDR3 DNA reads TGTGCCAGCTCACCACTGAGACAGGGGGCGACGGTTCACGAGCAGTACTTC.

This chain links TRBV7-9 with TRBJ1-5; the D is unclear. The length of the CDR3 is 13 residues. The V end lost 1 base, the J end lost 11 bases, and 12 bases lay between the germline ends. The germline V gene has CDR1 SEHNR and CDR2 FQNEAQ (reference sequence). The CDR3 is CASSLEAPRSQHF. The CDR3 nucleotides read TGTGCCAGCAGCTTAGAAGCCCCACGATCCCAGCATTTT.

This sequence joins TRBV2 and TRBJ1-6; D might be TRBD1 (5 bases). This CDR3 contains 14 residues. Germline-derived CDR1 and CDR2 are SNHLY and FYNNEI. V shed 5 bases and J shed 7 bases, with 12 bases lying between them. The CDR3 protein is CASSRGSVNSPLHF. As DNA, the CDR3 is TGTGCCAGCAGTAGGGGCAGTGTGAATTCACCCCTCCACTTT. Using reference TRBV2 and TRBJ1-6 for the parts outside the CDR3, the full variable domain is EPEVTQTPSHQVTQMGQEVILRCVPISNHLYFYWYRQILGQKVEFLVSFYNNEISEKSEIFDDQFSVERPDGSNFTLKIRSTKLEDSAMYFCASSRGSVNSPLHFGNGTRLTVT.

This chain links TRBV5-1 with TRBJ2-1; the match to TRBD2 covers 8 bases. The germline V gene encodes CDR1 SGHRS and CDR2 YFSETQ. The V and J ends lost 4 bases and 2 bases, in that order; junction bases with no gene match: 8. The CDR3 is made up of 16 amino acids. The CDR3 DNA reads as TGCGCCAGCAGCGCGTCTAGCGGGTCGGCCTACAATGAGCAGTTCTTC. This codes for CASSASSGSAYNEQFF.

The chain employs TRBV13 and TRBJ2-2, with 11 bases fitting TRBD1. V dropped 6 bases and J dropped 7; count of bases not matched to a gene: 10. Germline V lookup: CDR1 PRHDT, CDR2 FYEKMQ (reference sequence). This CDR3 has 16 residues. The CDR3 spells CASRRRTGGARGELFF. In DNA form, the CDR3 reads TGTGCCAGCAGACGAAGGACAGGGGGCGCACGCGGGGAGCTGTTTTTT.

The chain links TRBV30 to TRBJ2-1, with D perhaps TRBD1 (5 bases). CDR1 is GTSNPN and CDR2 is SVGIG in the germline V gene (reference sequence). This CDR3 spans 18 amino acids. Deletions cut 1 base from V and 0 bases from J, with 19 bases between. The CDR3 sequence: CAWSDKSKGLSSYNEQFF. The CDR3 DNA reads as TGTGCCTGGAGTGACAAATCTAAGGGGTTGAGCTCCTACAATGAGCAGTTCTTC.

J is TRBJ2-1 and V is TRBV11-3; D is perhaps TRBD1 (6 bases). Germline lookup yields CDR1 SGHNT and CDR2 YENEEA. V dropped 5 bases and J dropped 6 bases, with 14 bases sitting between them. CDR3 size: 14 residues. The CDR3, as DNA: TGTGCCAGCAGCCGTCTCGGACAGAGCAATGAGCAGTTCTTC. Translated, it gives CASSRLGQSNEQFF.

V usage is TRBV7-9 and J usage is TRBJ2-2, with a possible D match to TRBD1 (5 bases). Germline CDR1 and CDR2: SEHNR and FQNEAQ (reference sequence). The germline V and J ends were trimmed by 2 bases and 6 bases, with 7 bases remaining between them. The CDR3 runs 13 residues. CDR3 DNA sequence: TGTGCCAGCAGCTTACAAGGGGCCGGGGAGCTGTTTTTT. This sequence encodes CASSLQGAGELFF.

Comments on this clone: Within the sample, other DNA sequences also encode this same CDR3. This rearrangement joins TRBV7-3 to TRBJ2-2; 9 bases align to TRBD2. V trimming: 4 bases; J trimming: 6 bases; junction bases outside the gene matches: 3. Germline CDR1 and CDR2: SGHTA and FQGTGA. The CDR3 covers 14 residues. The CDR3 DNA sequence: TGTGCCAGCAGCTCGGGACTAGCCTCCGGGGAGCTGTTTTTT. This codes for CASSSGLASGELFF.

The chain uses TRBV19 and TRBJ1-5, with 8 bases matching TRBD1. The length of the CDR3 is 15 residues. Germline-derived CDR1 and CDR2 are LNHDA and SQIVND (reference sequence). Trimming cost V 7 bases and J 2 bases; bases outside gene matches: 7. In DNA form, the CDR3 reads TGTGCCAGTAATACCGGACAGGGAGGCAATCAGCCCCAGCATTTT. This encodes CASNTGQGGNQPQHF.

The rearrangement uses TRBV5-1 and TRBJ1-2; unclear D gene. The CDR3 runs to 13 residues. Deletions cut 0 bases from V and 1 base from J, with 4 bases between. The germline CDR1 and CDR2 sequences are SGHRS and YFSETQ. In DNA, the CDR3 is TGCGCCAGCAGCTTGGACAATAACTATGGCTACACCTTC. This encodes CASSLDNNYGYTF.

The rearrangement links TRBV5-6 to TRBJ2-1; 7 positions match TRBD1. This CDR3 region has 15 residues. The V gene end was trimmed by 1 base and the J gene end by 7 bases; junction bases not matched to a gene: 8. Germline lookup yields CDR1 SGHDT and CDR2 YYEEEE. CDR3 nucleotides: TGTGCCAGCAGCTTGTCTCCGACAGGGATAAATGAGCAGTTCTTC. This translates into CASSLSPTGINEQFF.

V gene TRBV28 combines with J gene TRBJ2-5, with 11 bases identical to TRBD1. J lost 3 bases, V lost 5 bases, and 5 bases had no gene match. CDR1 is MDHEN and CDR2 is SYDVKM in the germline V gene. There are 15 residues in the CDR3. The CDR3 DNA reads TGTGCCAGCAGTGTACCGGGACAGGGGGAAGAGACCCAGTACTTC. This sequence encodes CASSVPGQGEETQYF. Drawing the rest from reference TRBV28 and TRBJ2-5, the complete variable domain is DVKVTQSSRYLVKRTGEKVFLECVQDMDHENMFWYRQDPGLGLRLIYFSYDVKMKEKGDIPEGYSVSREKKERFSLILESASTNQTSMYLCASSVPGQGEETQYFGPGTRLLVL.

This chain links TRBV4-1 with TRBJ1-2, with 7 bases matching TRBD1. V lost 1 base and J lost 6; bases outside the gene matches: 11. There are 16 residues in the CDR3. Germline V gives CDR1 MGHRA, CDR2 YSYEKL. CDR3 in amino acids: CASSQGNDRARDGYTF. CDR3 sequence (DNA): TGCGCCAGCAGCCAAGGCAACGACAGGGCCAGAGATGGCTACACCTTC.

V gene TRBV19 combines with J gene TRBJ2-2, with TRBD1 identical over 8 bases. The CDR3 is 15 residues long. With 4 bases clipped from V and 5 bases from J, the junction kept 6 bases outside the gene matches. Germline lookup yields CDR1 LNHDA and CDR2 SQIVND (reference sequence). The CDR3 reads CASSTRTGKTGELFF. CDR3 in DNA: TGTGCCAGTAGTACCAGGACAGGGAAAACCGGGGAGCTGTTTTTT.

This clone was seen once. The J gene is TRBJ1-4, the V gene TRBV9; 7 bases agree with TRBD1. The junction had 9 bases not matched to a gene; V was cut back by 0 bases and J by 7 bases. Germline V lookup: CDR1 SGDLS, CDR2 YYNGEE. The CDR3 consists of 16 residues. The CDR3 spells CASSVGGQVQSEKLFF. In nucleotides, the CDR3 is TGTGCCAGCAGCGTAGGCGGACAGGTTCAAAGTGAAAAACTGTTTTTT.

The chain links TRBV7-2 to TRBJ1-2; possibly TRBD1 for D (5 bases). Germline CDR1 and CDR2: SGHTA and FQGNSA. V was shortened by 1 base and J by 8 bases, with 11 bases between the two germline ends. The CDR3 consists of 13 residues. CDR3 protein: CASSLDPGGGYTF. CDR3 coding DNA: TGTGCCAGCAGCTTAGACCCGGGGGGGGGCTACACCTTC.

Points on this clone: A read error may produce the germline difference seen at one junction end. V and J are TRBV11-3 and TRBJ1-1; D remains unclear. CDR1 and CDR2 from the germline V gene are SGHNT and YENEEA. CDR3 length: 13 residues. The CDR3 reads CASSLDPGTEAFF. CDR3 DNA: TGTGCCAGCAGCCTAGATCCGGGCACTGAAGCTTTCTTT.

The V gene is TRBV2, the J gene TRBJ1-1, with D unresolved. The CDR3 covers 14 residues. Trimming took 7 bases from V and 7 from J, leaving 19 bases between them. Germline V gene sequence: CDR1 SNHLY, CDR2 FYNNEI. CDR3 sequence reads: CASNRVDYTLEAFF. Here the CDR3 DNA reads TGTGCCAGCAATCGGGTTGACTATACTCTTGAAGCTTTCTTT. The entire variable domain, with the rest obtained from reference TRBV2 and TRBJ1-1, is as follows: EPEVTQTPSHQVTQMGQEVILRCVPISNHLYFYWYRQILGQKVEFLVSFYNNEISEKSEIFDDQFSVERPDGSNFTLKIRSTKLEDSAMYFCASNRVDYTLEAFFGQGTRLTVV.

The chain combines TRBV7-2 with TRBJ1-2, with D maybe TRBD1 (6 bases). Looked up from germline, CDR1 is SGHTA and CDR2 is FQGNSA. The CDR3 runs 16 residues. The V end lost 6 bases, the J end lost 2 bases, and 19 bases lay between the germline ends. CDR3: CASSRDNRVTNYGYTF. In DNA, the CDR3 is TGTGCCAGCAGTAGGGACAACAGGGTAACCAACTATGGCTACACCTTC.

In the case of this clone: A junction boundary mismatches the germline segment, possibly from a read error. The chain carries TRBV5-5 and TRBJ1-5, with D perhaps matching TRBD1 (5 bases). This CDR3 has 13 residues. Germline V gene data show CDR1 as SGHKS and CDR2 as YYEKEE (reference sequence). The CDR3 bases are TGTGCCCGCAGCTTGGGGGGGGGACAGCCCCAGCATTTT. It yields the protein CARSLGGGQPQHF.